Below are 10 T cell receptor beta chains sequenced from a single sample in a study of blood T cells in healthy people across ages. Together with a sample-barcoded 5' primer, a J-beta primer mix was included in a second PCR lasting roughly 6 to 12 cycles. In TCRdb, the 5' RACE reads were re-called with MiXCR into one record per CDR3 protein. The data contain around 1,000,000 distinct CDR3 sequences, about two fifths of them singletons. The sequencing input was blood. All receptors come from a man aged 18 to 30 in good health.

The J gene is TRBJ1-2, the V gene TRBV2, with a weak D call TRBD1 (6 bases). The CDR3 contains 16 residues. Germline V gene data show CDR1 as SNHLY and CDR2 as FYNNEI. V was pared by 1 base and J by 4 bases, with 16 bases between. The CDR3 loop is CASSEETGLSRYGYTF. For the CDR3, the DNA is TGTGCCAGCAGTGAAGAAACAGGGTTAAGTCGCTATGGCTACACCTTC.

This clonotype turned up a few times. The chain has TRBV10-3 and TRBJ1-2, with D maybe TRBD1 (5 bases). V dropped 3 bases and J dropped 1 base, with 6 bases sitting between them. CDR3 length: 13 amino acids. Germline-derived CDR1 and CDR2 are ENHRY and SYGVKD. Here the CDR3 reads CAISDDSNYGYTF. The CDR3 bases are TGTGCCATCAGTGACGACAGTAACTATGGCTACACCTTC.

This clonotype was detected a few times. The chain links TRBV29-1 to TRBJ2-5; TRBD1 agrees at 9 bases. This CDR3 has 12 amino acids. The junction had 6 bases not matched to a gene; V was cut back by 8 bases and J by 5 bases. Germline lookup yields CDR1 SQVTM and CDR2 ANQGSEA. DNA for the CDR3: TGCAGCTCACAGGGGGCTCAGGAGACCCAGTACTTC. This translates into CSSQGAQETQYF.

The J gene is TRBJ1-2, the V gene TRBV6-2 or TRBV6-3, with D perhaps matching TRBD1 (5 bases). From germline, CDR1 is MNHEY and CDR2 SVGEGT. The CDR3 spans 13 residues. Deletions cut 6 bases from V and 6 bases from J, with 14 bases between. CDR3 protein: CASRKTGGDGYTF. In DNA form, the CDR3 reads TGTGCCAGCAGGAAGACGGGGGGTGATGGCTACACCTTC.

This clonotype has a handful of counts. V gene TRBV6-5 combines with J gene TRBJ2-7; D is perhaps TRBD1 (6 bases). The germline V gene has CDR1 MNHEY and CDR2 SVGAGI. The CDR3 loop spans 14 amino acids. Trimming cost V 5 bases and J 1 base, with 12 bases left between them. The CDR3 nucleotides read TGTGCCAGCAGTCGGGACATCGGATCCTACGAGCAGTACTTC. This gives the protein CASSRDIGSYEQYF.

This clonotype has a count of ten or more. CDR3 DNA sequence: TGTGCCAGCAGCGCAAACAATGAGCAGTTCTTC. Amino acids: CASSANNEQFF. The chain uses TRBV9 and TRBJ2-1, with D hard to call. Germline-derived CDR1 and CDR2 are SGDLS and YYNGEE. This CDR3 region has 11 residues. Trimming took 3 bases from V and 5 from J, leaving 3 bases between them.

As for this clonotype: The DNA is omitted, as the CDR3 cannot be located on it reliably, and the CDR3 follows TCRdb's listing. This chain links TRBV12-3 or TRBV12-4 with TRBJ2-2; the DNA was not compared with TRBD1, the D call given in the table. Including both end residues, the CDR3 is 16 amino acids long. This CDR3 is CASSLSSGQGPGELFF.

This clonotype was counted once. One end of the junction does not line up with germline, which may come from a read error. V usage is TRBV12-3 or TRBV12-4 and J usage is TRBJ1-2; D possibly corresponds to TRBD1 (5 bases). This CDR3 is 14 amino acids long. The CDR3 here is CASSSGLTPDGCTF. The CDR3 region has the DNA TGTGCCAGCAGTTCGGGACTTACCCCGGATGGCTGCACCTTC.

On this clonotype itself: A junction end diverges from the germline sequence, so it may reflect a read error. V usage is TRBV20-1 and J usage is TRBJ1-1; D is uncertain. Germline V gene lookup returns CDR1 DFQATT and CDR2 SNEGSKA (reference sequence). The CDR3 extends over 14 amino acids. CDR3 DNA: TGCAGTGCCTCCGGACGGATCCTGAACACCGAAGCTTTCTTT. Translating gives CSASGRILNTEAFF.

V gene TRBV12-3 or TRBV12-4 combines with J gene TRBJ2-4; no clear D. This CDR3 spans 14 amino acids. V lost 5 bases, J lost 2 bases, and 10 bases lay in between. The CDR3 DNA sequence: TGTGCCAGCAGTCTAGTGGGGTCCAAAAACATTCAGTACTTC. Residues: CASSLVGSKNIQYF.